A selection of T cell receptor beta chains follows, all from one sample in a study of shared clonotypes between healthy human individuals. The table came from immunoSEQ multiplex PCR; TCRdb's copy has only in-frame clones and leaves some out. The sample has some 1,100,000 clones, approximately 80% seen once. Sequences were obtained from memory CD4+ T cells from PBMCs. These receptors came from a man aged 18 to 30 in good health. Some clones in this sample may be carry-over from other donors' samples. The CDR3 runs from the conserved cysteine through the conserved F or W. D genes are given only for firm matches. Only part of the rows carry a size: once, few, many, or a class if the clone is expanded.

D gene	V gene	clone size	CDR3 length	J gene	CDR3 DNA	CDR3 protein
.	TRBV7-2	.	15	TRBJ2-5	TGTGCCAGCAGCTTATTGCAGTACAGGGAAGAGACCCAGTACTTC	CASSLLQYREETQYF
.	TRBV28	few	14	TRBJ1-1	TGTGCCAGCAGTACCCCCAGGACACACACTGAAGCTTTCTTT	CASSTPRTHTEAFF
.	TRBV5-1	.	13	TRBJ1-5	TGCGCCAGCAGCTTGCGAGGTAATCAGCCCCAGCATTTT	CASSLRGNQPQHF
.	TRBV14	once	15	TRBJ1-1	TGTGCCAGCAGCCAGATACAGGCGGGGAACACTGAAGCTTTCTTT	CASSQIQAGNTEAFF
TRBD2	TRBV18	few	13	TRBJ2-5	TGTGCCAGCTCACCCCCCGGGAGGGAGACCCAGTACTTC	CASSPPGRETQYF
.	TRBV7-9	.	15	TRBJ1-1	TGTGCCAGCAGGTCAACTTGGAGGGGAGACACTGAAGCTTTCTTT	CASRSTWRGDTEAFF
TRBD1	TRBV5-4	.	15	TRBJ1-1	TGTGCCAGCAGCTTGCGGACAGGTTCTCAAGGGGAAGCTTTCTTT	CASSLRTGSQGEAFF
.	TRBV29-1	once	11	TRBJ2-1	TGCAGCGTTCGCTCCTACAATGAGCAGTTCTTC	CSVRSYNEQFF
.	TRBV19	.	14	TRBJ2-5	TGTGCCTCCCGGCGGGAAGGGGGAAAAGAGACCCAGTACTTC	CASRREGGKETQYF
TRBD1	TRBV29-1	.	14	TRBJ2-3	TGCAGCGTCCAACGGGACAGGGGCACAGATACGCAGTATTTT	CSVQRDRGTDTQYF
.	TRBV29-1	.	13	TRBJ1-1	TGCAGCGTGACGGACGGTGAGTACACTGAAGCTTTCTTT	CSVTDGEYTEAFF
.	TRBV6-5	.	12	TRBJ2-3	TGTGCCAGCAGACCAACCCGAGATACGCAGTATTTT	CASRPTRDTQYF
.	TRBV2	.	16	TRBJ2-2	TGTGCCAGCAGATCCCTTAGAGGAACTAACCCAGGGGAGCTGTTTTTT	CASRSLRGTNPGELFF
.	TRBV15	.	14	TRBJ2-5	TGTGCCACCAGCATGGGGGGGCGCGAGGAGACCCAGTACTTC	CATSMGGREETQYF
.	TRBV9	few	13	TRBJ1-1	TGTGCCAGCAGCGTAGTTCAGAACACTGAAGCTTTCTTT	CASSVVQNTEAFF
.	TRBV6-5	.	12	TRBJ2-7	TGTGCCAGCAGTACCCAGGGCCACGAGCAGTACTTC	CASSTQGHEQYF
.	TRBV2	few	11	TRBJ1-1	TGTGCCAGCAGTCCTGGTACAGGAGCTTTCTTT	CASSPGTGAFF
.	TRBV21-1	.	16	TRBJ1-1	TGTGCCAGCAGGGGTAATATAGCTACACAACGCACTGAAGCTTTCTTT	CASRGNIATQRTEAFF
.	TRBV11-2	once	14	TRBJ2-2	TGTGCCAGCAGCTTAACAGGGAACACCGGGGAGCTGTTTTTT	CASSLTGNTGELFF
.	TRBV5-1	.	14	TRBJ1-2	TGCGCCAGCAGCTTGGGCGCAGGGATGGTTGGCTACACCTTC	CASSLGAGMVGYTF
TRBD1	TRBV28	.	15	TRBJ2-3	TGTGCCAGCAGCCGGCCGGACAGGGCGACAGATACGCAGTATTTT	CASSRPDRATDTQYF
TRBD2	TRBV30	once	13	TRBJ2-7	TGTGCCTGGAGTGGTTTAGCGGGGGCAGCGCAGTACTTC	CAWSGLAGAAQYF
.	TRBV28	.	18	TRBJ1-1	TGTGCCAGTCGCCCTGAGCCACGAAAGGAGGGACGAGTCACTGAAGCTTTCTTT	CASRPEPRKEGRVTEAFF
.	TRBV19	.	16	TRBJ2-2	TGTGCCAGTAAAGTCCGGGGACGATCGAACACCGGGGAGCTGTTTTTT	CASKVRGRSNTGELFF
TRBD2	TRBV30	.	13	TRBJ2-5	TGTGCCTGGCGGGGGGACCGGGGGACGGCCCAGTACTTC	CAWRGDRGTAQYF
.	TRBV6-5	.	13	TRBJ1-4	TGTGCCAGCAAACAGGGCTTTAATGAAAAACTGTTTTTT	CASKQGFNEKLFF
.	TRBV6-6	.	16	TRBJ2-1	TGTGCCAGCAGCCTGACCGGGACCTCTCAGAAGGTTGAGCAGTTCTTC	CASSLTGTSQKVEQFF
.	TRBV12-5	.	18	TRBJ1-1	TGTGCTAGTGGTTTGGTCCCACTCCTTCTCGGCCACCGGCCAAGAGCTTTCTTT	CASGLVPLLLGHRPRAFF
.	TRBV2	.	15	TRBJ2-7	TGTGCCAGCAGTGAAGCCCTAGCGAGCTCCTACGAGCAGTACTTC	CASSEALASSYEQYF
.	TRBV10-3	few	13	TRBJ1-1	TGTGCCATCAGTGATTCCGGATTCACTGAAGCTTTCTTT	CAISDSGFTEAFF
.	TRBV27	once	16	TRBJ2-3	TGTGCCAGCAGTTTCCGGCGGGGCCAGAGCACAGATACGCAGTATTTT	CASSFRRGQSTDTQYF
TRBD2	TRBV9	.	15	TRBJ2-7	TGTGCCAGCAGCCCGACTAGCGGGATTTTCTACGAGCAGTACTTC	CASSPTSGIFYEQYF
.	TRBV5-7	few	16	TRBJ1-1	TGTGCCAGCAGCAACCGGGGACATGAGGGAAGACGTGAAGCTTTCTTT	CASSNRGHEGRREAFF
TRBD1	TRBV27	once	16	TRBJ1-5	TGTGCCAGCAGCACTTCTCCCGGGACAGGGGGCCAGCCCCAGCATTTT	CASSTSPGTGGQPQHF
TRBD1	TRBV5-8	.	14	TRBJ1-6	TGTGCCAGCAGCCTGGGACAGGGGGGTTCACCCCTCCACTTT	CASSLGQGGSPLHF
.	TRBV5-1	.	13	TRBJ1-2	TGCGCCAGCAGCTTCGGAGCTAACTATGGCTACACCTTC	CASSFGANYGYTF
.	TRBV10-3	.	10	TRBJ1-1	TGTGCCATCGGGGCAGGGCTAGCTTTCTTT	CAIGAGLAFF
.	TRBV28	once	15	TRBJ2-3	TGTGCCAGCAGCTTCTCCGGCTCAAGCACAGATACGCAGTATTTT	CASSFSGSSTDTQYF
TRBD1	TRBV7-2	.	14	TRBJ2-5	TGTGCCAGCAGCCGGACAGGGCCAAGGGAGACCCAGTACTTC	CASSRTGPRETQYF
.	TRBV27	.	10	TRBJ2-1	TGTGCCAGCAGTTGGAGTGAGCAGTTCTTC	CASSWSEQFF
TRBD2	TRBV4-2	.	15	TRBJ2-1	TGTGCCAGCAGCCAAGAGCAAACTAGCGGGAGTAGACAGTTCTTC	CASSQEQTSGSRQFF
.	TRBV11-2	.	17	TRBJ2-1	TGTGCCAGCAGCCAGCGAAGGGGCCCGAGCTCCTACAATGAGCAGTTCTTC	CASSQRRGPSSYNEQFF
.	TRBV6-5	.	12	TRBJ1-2	TGTGCCAGCAGTAAGCGCAGGGAGGGCTACACCTTC	CASSKRREGYTF